This entry describes one T cell receptor beta chain. The antigen it recognizes is unknown. Base qualities are not provided; no much larger clone lies one nucleotide away. TCRbeta CDR3 regions were amplified from genomic DNA using the immunoSEQ Assay, a bias-controlled multiplex PCR. As for the original processing: Within the assay, amplification of reference gene primers was used to estimate how many nucleated cells each sample contained. To quantify the absolute abundance of each unique TCRbeta CDR3 rearrangement, sequence reads were collapsed and filtered. For each sample, productive Simpson clonality was calculated by taking the square root of Simpson's diversity index across productive rearrangements. Not all clones reach the TCRdb copy of this immuneACCESS table, which keeps in-frame sequences only. Checked studies attribute under half of the gap to unresolved V genes and leave the rest unexplained. Clonal size and the V and J genes are those of that table, whereas D and trimming came from the DNA. This sample holds about 240,000 clones; around 83% were observed only once. The ten largest clones capture less than 3.5% of the sample.

This sample was included in a study of blood T cell repertoires in COVID-19 (dated by TCRdb to the early 2020s). In terms of the full investigation: The collaborator samples originated in the United States, Italy and Spain and spanned the acute and convalescent phases of COVID-19. Where HLA class I and class II types were available, the types were taken from metadata supplied by the sample provider, not from assay-based typing. The repertoires were released in a freely available public database intended as a resource for research on the immune response to SARS-CoV-2. The sample metadata nearly always contained a de-identified subject ID, COVID-19 status, age in years and sex. The samples were drawn from the first 160 participants of the ongoing ImmuneRACE study and from over a thousand subjects provided by 6 global collaborators. The material from the prospective study consisted of cDNA or gDNA derived from T cells, B-cell-depleted T cells, or PBMCs. The dataset comprised deeply sampled blood TCRbeta repertoires from subjects exposed to, actively infected with, or recovered from COVID-19. Overall results and qualifications from the work: Clinical and demographic metadata were provided uncurated, with the amount varying by source and participant.

Collaborating institutions collected whole blood in K2EDTA tubes following their own protocols. For TCRbeta analysis, collaborators shipped samples as frozen whole blood, isolated PBMCs, or DNA extracted from either of those sample types. Relative to germline, V is missing 9 bases and J is missing 7 bases, with 6 bases of the junction outside any gene match. CDR1 SNHLY and CDR2 FYNNEI are derived from the germline V gene. From the cysteine through the phenylalanine, the CDR3 covers 13 amino acids. Only CDR3 DNA remains: 39 bases, in frame from the first base. The rearrangement joined TRBV2 to TRBJ2-1, with 10 bases matching TRBD2. This TCR was sampled from a woman between 18 and 29 years old with acute or convalescent COVID-19. Sequenced input: peripheral blood. The bases read TGTGCCAGGACTAGCGGGTTGGGGAATGAGCAGTTCTTC. It specifies CARTSGLGNEQFF.